The clone carrying this TCR beta chain showed up many times. The data originate from a study of CD8 T cells in ankylosing spondylitis. The authors made TCR beta libraries by quantitative 5'-RACE with molecular barcodes. TCRdb re-called the 5' RACE reads through MiXCR, storing one row per CDR3 protein. Of 150,000 or so distinct CDR3 sequences listed, 30% to 40% are singletons. V was clipped by 5 bases and J by 9 bases; unmatched bases: 13. CDR1 is SGHTA, CDR2 FQGNSA, per germline. The CDR3 is made up of 14 amino acids. The J gene is TRBJ2-7, the V gene TRBV7-2; 7 bases agree with TRBD1. The specimen was synovial fluid, either unsorted or a sorted T cell fraction (not recorded which). The TCR originated in a male donor with ankylosing spondylitis. The CDR3 DNA reads TGTGCCAGCAGCCCCCGGGACAGCAGCTCGGGGCAGTACTTC. Translated, it gives CASSPRDSSSGQYF. Looking up the rest from reference TRBV7-2 and TRBJ2-7 gives the full variable domain: GAGVSQSPSNKVTEKGKDVELRCDPISGHTALYWYRQSLGQGLEFLIYFQGNSAPDKSGLPSDRFSAERTGGSVSTLTIQRTQQEDSAVYLCASSPRDSSSGQYFGPGTRLTVT.